The 25 T cell receptor beta chains presented below share a single source sample, sequenced in a study of regulatory T cells in long-lasting Graves disease. As to time point: newly diagnosed GD, antithyroid drugs for less than 3 months. Scientists built the TCR library using RNA that was extracted from PBMCs. Arm-PCR of CDR3 regions with iRepertoire HTBI primers generated TCR beta libraries. Via MiXCR, TCRdb re-called the multiplex PCR reads, giving one row per CDR3 protein. The sample lists approximately 400,000 distinct CDR3 sequences; roughly 16% were seen once. The specimen was peripheral blood mononuclear cells (PBMCs), collected at new diagnosis, from a patient treated with antithyroid drugs. The source of these receptors is a female donor with Graves disease.

This clonotype was observed many times. The V and J genes are TRBV19 and TRBJ1-1; 8 nucleotides align to TRBD1. CDR1 LNHDA and CDR2 SQIVND come from the germline V gene (reference sequence). The V segment lost 7 bases and the J segment 5 bases; nucleotides outside the gene matches: 12. This CDR3 has 15 residues. CDR3 nucleotides: TGTGCCAGTAATTCCTTACAGGGGGGAATAACTGAAGCTTTCTTT. It specifies CASNSLQGGITEAFF. Full variable domain (rest looked up from reference TRBV19 and TRBJ1-1): DGGITQSPKYLFRKEGQNVTLSCEQNLNHDAMYWYRQDPGQGLRLIYYSQIVNDFQKGDIAEGYSVSREKKESFPLTVTSAQKNPTAFYLCASNSLQGGITEAFFGQGTRLTVV.

This clonotype was seen many times. The chain has TRBV27 and TRBJ1-5; D is unresolved. The CDR3 is 13 amino acids. Trimming took off 3 bases at V and 10 bases at J, with 13 bases between the two ends. CDR1 and CDR2 (germline): MNHEY, SMNVEV (reference sequence). Here the CDR3 reads CASSFRSGQPQHF. CDR3 sequence (DNA): TGTGCCAGCAGTTTCCGTAGCGGTCAACCCCAGCATTTT.

In its sample, this clonotype was seen many times. J is TRBJ2-5 and V is TRBV20-1; 9 bases align to TRBD2. Per the germline V gene, CDR1 is DFQATT and CDR2 is SNEGSKA (reference sequence). CDR3 length: 15 amino acids. The V segment lost 5 bases and the J segment 1 base; nucleotides outside the gene matches: 8. The CDR3 nucleotides are TGCAGTGCTCCTAGGAGCGGGGGGACCCAAGAGACCCAGTACTTC. Protein sequence: CSAPRSGGTQETQYF.

The table lists this clonotype with a few counts. One end of the junction does not line up with germline, which may come from a read error. The chain combines TRBV27 with TRBJ2-5, with TRBD2 matching 11 bases. Per germline, CDR1 MNHEY and CDR2 SMNVEV (reference sequence). The CDR3 is 14 amino acids. The CDR3 loop is CASSLLAGGEAQYF. The CDR3, as DNA: TGTGCCAGCAGTTTACTAGCGGGAGGAGAGGCCCAGTACTTC.

This clonotype came up many times. The chain couples TRBV9 to TRBJ2-3; 15 bases align to TRBD2. The V and J ends lost 0 bases and 1 base, in that order; junction bases with no gene match: 3. Germline assignment: CDR1 SGDLS and CDR2 YYNGEE. CDR3 length: 18 residues. DNA of the CDR3: TGTGCCAGCAGCGTAGAGGGACTAGCGGGAGGAGGCACAGATACGCAGTATTTT. Protein sequence: CASSVEGLAGGGTDTQYF.

The V gene is TRBV12-3 or TRBV12-4, the J gene TRBJ1-2; D possibly corresponds to TRBD1 (5 bases). There are 14 residues in the CDR3. V dropped 3 bases and J dropped 6 bases, with 14 bases sitting between them. The CDR3: CASSFPLTVDGYTF. The CDR3 DNA reads as TGTGCCAGCAGTTTTCCCCTGACAGTTGATGGCTACACCTTC.

This clonotype was detected ten times or more. The chain couples TRBV20-1 to TRBJ1-1; the D gene is possibly TRBD1 (5 bases). Germline CDR1 DFQATT, CDR2 SNEGSKA (reference sequence). With 4 bases removed from V and 4 bases from J, the gap between germline ends came to 10 bases. There are 12 residues in the CDR3. Here the CDR3 DNA reads TGCAGTGCTAACTACGGGGGCACTGAAGCTTTCTTT. Amino acids: CSANYGGTEAFF.

This clonotype was counted many times. This chain uses TRBV5-1 with TRBJ2-3; D may match TRBD1 or TRBD2 (5 bases each). Looked up from germline, CDR1 is SGHRS and CDR2 is YFSETQ. V was cut by 3 bases and J by 14 bases, with 16 bases left in between. The CDR3 is made up of 12 amino acids. CDR3 region: CASSWDRVPRYF. CDR3 nucleotide sequence: TGCGCCAGCAGCTGGGACCGGGTCCCCCGGTATTTT.

Ten or more counts support this clonotype. The chain carries TRBV6-5 and TRBJ2-1, with D uncertain. Trimming removed 0 bases from V and 6 bases from J, with 3 bases in between. The CDR3 sequence is 12 residues long. Germline V CDR1 and CDR2: MNHEY, SVGAGI. The CDR3 DNA reads as TGTGCCAGCAGTTACTCGATCAATGAGCAGTTCTTC. It specifies CASSYSINEQFF.

This clonotype was seen a handful of times. The V gene is TRBV5-1, the J gene TRBJ1-1, with D possibly TRBD1 on 5 matching bases. The germline V and J ends were trimmed by 3 bases and 9 bases, with 12 bases remaining between them. CDR3 length: 12 residues. Germline V gene lookup returns CDR1 SGHRS and CDR2 YFSETQ. This CDR3 is CASSWGGEKAFF. CDR3 bases: TGCGCCAGCAGCTGGGGCGGTGAGAAAGCTTTCTTT.

This clonotype was detected ten times or more. This chain connects TRBV2 to TRBJ2-1; 10 bases align to TRBD2. The CDR3 is made up of 13 amino acids. Trimming removed 10 bases from V and 2 bases from J; junction bases left unmatched: 2. CDR1 and CDR2 (germline): SNHLY, FYNNEI. The chain's CDR3 is CATGLAAYNEQFF. CDR3 nucleotide sequence: TGTGCCACCGGACTAGCGGCCTACAATGAGCAGTTCTTC.

This clonotype was counted many times. This chain connects TRBV12-3 or TRBV12-4 to TRBJ1-2; maybe TRBD1 (5 bases). This CDR3 contains 14 residues. Trimming cost V 8 bases and J 6 bases, with 19 bases left between them. The CDR3 loop reads CASSPGRVGDGYTF. The CDR3, as DNA: TGTGCCAGCTCACCCGGACGGGTAGGGGATGGCTACACCTTC.

The V call is TRBV6-2 or TRBV6-3, the J call TRBJ2-7, with 7 nucleotides matching TRBD1. Trimming removed 6 bases from V and 3 bases from J; junction bases left unmatched: 11. This CDR3 is built from 15 residues. Per germline, CDR1 MNHEY and CDR2 SVGEGT. The DNA of the CDR3 is TGTGCCAGCAGCGGAGCCGGGACAGCAGACTACGAGCAGTACTTC. Translated, it gives CASSGAGTADYEQYF.

Worth noting for this clonotype: This likely came from a read error, as a far larger clone is one base away. This chain connects TRBV7-9 to TRBJ1-1; perhaps TRBD1 as D (5 bases). Trimming shortened V by 1 base and J by 1 base, and 16 bases separated the two germline ends. CDR1 SEHNR and CDR2 FQNEAQ come from the germline V gene (reference sequence). The CDR3 has 17 residues. DNA of the CDR3: TGTGCCAGCAGCTTAGATTCAGGGAGGGCGGAGAACACTGAAGCTTTCTTT. It specifies CASSLDSGRAENTEAFF.

In its sample, this clonotype was seen a few times. The V and J genes are TRBV19 and TRBJ2-2; D perhaps matches TRBD1 (6 bases). V was cut by 5 bases and J by 5 bases, with 15 bases left in between. The germline V gene has CDR1 LNHDA and CDR2 SQIVND (reference sequence). The CDR3 is 15 residues long. The CDR3 DNA follows: TGTGCCAGTAGTCAGGCAGCCCAGGGGACCGGGGAGCTGTTTTTT. Protein product: CASSQAAQGTGELFF.

The chain combines TRBV30 with TRBJ1-3; D gene uncertain. CDR3 length equals 14 residues. Germline assignment: CDR1 GTSNPN and CDR2 SVGIG (reference sequence). V was pared by 0 bases and J by 0 bases, with 6 bases between. CDR3 in amino acids: CAWSVSISGNTIYF. CDR3 DNA sequence: TGTGCCTGGAGTGTAAGCATCTCTGGAAACACCATATATTTT.

This clonotype was recorded many times. This chain uses TRBV28 with TRBJ1-5, with D maybe TRBD1 (6 bases). Germline-derived CDR1 and CDR2 are MDHEN and SYDVKM. The CDR3 runs 12 residues. V shed 9 bases and J shed 3 bases, with 9 bases lying between them. The CDR3 DNA is TGTGCCAGTCGACAGGTCAATCAGCCCCAGCATTTT. This translates into CASRQVNQPQHF.

This clonotype has at least ten counts. This chain connects TRBV6-1 to TRBJ2-2; no clear D. The V and J ends lost 8 bases and 4 bases respectively, with 14 bases between them. Germline V lookup: CDR1 MNHNS, CDR2 SASEGT. The CDR3 consists of 14 residues. The CDR3 region has the DNA TGTGCCAGCCGGACCTTTTCCCTCACCGGGGAGCTGTTTTTT. Protein product: CASRTFSLTGELFF.

At least ten counts were recorded for this clonotype. This rearrangement joins TRBV6-2 or TRBV6-3 to TRBJ1-2; D gene uncertain. The CDR3 is 15 residues long. With 5 bases removed from V and 3 bases from J, the gap between germline ends came to 16 bases. CDR1 and CDR2 from the germline V gene are MNHEY and SVGEGT. Here the CDR3 reads CASSEGSVLDYGYTF. CDR3 nucleotides: TGTGCCAGCAGTGAAGGGTCAGTGTTAGACTATGGCTACACCTTC.

V and J are TRBV28 and TRBJ2-7, with 8 positions matching TRBD2. The CDR3 is 16 residues long. Per germline, CDR1 MDHEN and CDR2 SYDVKM. The V segment lost 9 bases and the J segment 4 bases; nucleotides outside the gene matches: 17. DNA of the CDR3: TGTGCCAGTACTTCTGGGGGGAGCGGGAGTTCGTACGAGCAGTACTTC. This encodes CASTSGGSGSSYEQYF.

The genes are TRBV3-1 and TRBJ2-6; D unresolved. The CDR3 extends over 16 amino acids. Trimming took 7 bases from V and 0 from J, leaving 13 bases between them. The V gene's germline CDR1 is LGHDT and CDR2 YNNKEL (reference sequence). CDR3: CASTPDASSGANVLTF. CDR3 in DNA: TGTGCCAGCACCCCGGACGCCAGCTCTGGGGCCAACGTCCTGACTTTC.

In its sample, this clonotype was seen many times. The gene calls are TRBV2 and TRBJ2-5, with 7 bases lining up with TRBD1. V lost 6 bases and J lost 1; bases outside the gene matches: 5. This CDR3 region has 14 residues. Germline V CDR1 and CDR2: SNHLY, FYNNEI. The DNA of the CDR3 is TGTGCCAGCAGCCCGGGACAGATCCAAGAGACCCAGTACTTC. Residues: CASSPGQIQETQYF.

This rearrangement joins TRBV19 to TRBJ2-2; D possibly corresponds to TRBD1 (5 bases). In germline, CDR1 is LNHDA, CDR2 SQIVND (reference sequence). The CDR3 totals 14 residues. The ends were cut back, 4 bases at V and 4 bases at J, with 10 bases in the middle. CDR3 sequence: CASSTTGFTGELFF. Written as DNA, the CDR3 is TGTGCCAGTAGTACCACAGGATTCACCGGGGAGCTGTTTTTT.

Ten or more counts support this clonotype. A much bigger clone sits one base away, suggesting this may be a read error. The chain combines TRBV7-2 with TRBJ1-2; maybe TRBD1 (5 bases). Germline V lookup: CDR1 SGHTA, CDR2 FQGNSA. This CDR3 has 14 amino acids. The CDR3 DNA is TGTGCCAGCAGCTTAGCCCAGACAGTCTATGGCTACGCCTTC. Translating gives CASSLAQTVYGYAF.

Notes on this clonotype: This could be a read error, since a much larger clone is one nucleotide away. This chain joins TRBV28 and TRBJ1-5; TRBD1 might be the D (6 bases). The ends were cut back, 6 bases at V and 3 bases at J, with 18 bases in the middle. The germline V gene has CDR1 MDHEN and CDR2 SYDVKM. The CDR3 extends over 16 amino acids. The CDR3 DNA reads as TGTGCCAGCAGCATGCCCTGGGGGCAACACAATCAGCCCCAGCATTTT. Its translation: CASSMPWGQHNQPQHF. Variable domain in full (rest from reference TRBV28 and TRBJ1-5): DVKVTQSSRYLVKRTGEKVFLECVQDMDHENMFWYRQDPGLGLRLIYFSYDVKMKEKGDIPEGYSVSREKKERFSLILESASTNQTSMYLCASSMPWGQHNQPQHFGDGTRLSIL.